This TCR beta chain originates from a study of blood T cell repertoires in COVID-19. Looking at the study overall: Both acute and convalescent COVID-19 samples were obtained from the United States, Italy and Spain. The analysed material was cDNA or gDNA that came from T cells, B-cell-depleted T cells, or PBMCs.

CDR1 and CDR2 (germline): LNHDA, SQIVND (reference sequence). V gave up 3 bases and J gave up 0 bases; unmatched junction bases: 3. This CDR3 spans 15 amino acids. Per the study methods: Reference gene primer amplification gave nucleated cell count estimates. Here immunoSEQ multiplex PCR was the method, and the copy in TCRdb shows in-frame clones only, minus some. V and J calls and clone size are copied from that table; D and trimming were computed from the DNA. The sample carries 150,000 to 200,000 clones, roughly 80% recorded once. The sequence derives from a human donor in a cohort sampled during active COVID-19. The sample comprised peripheral blood. The rearrangement joins TRBV19 to TRBJ2-7; 9 bases are shared with TRBD1. The CDR3 nucleotides are TGTGCCAGTAGTATTAGGGACAGGGCCTCCTACGAGCAGTACTTC. It is translated as CASSIRDRASYEQYF.